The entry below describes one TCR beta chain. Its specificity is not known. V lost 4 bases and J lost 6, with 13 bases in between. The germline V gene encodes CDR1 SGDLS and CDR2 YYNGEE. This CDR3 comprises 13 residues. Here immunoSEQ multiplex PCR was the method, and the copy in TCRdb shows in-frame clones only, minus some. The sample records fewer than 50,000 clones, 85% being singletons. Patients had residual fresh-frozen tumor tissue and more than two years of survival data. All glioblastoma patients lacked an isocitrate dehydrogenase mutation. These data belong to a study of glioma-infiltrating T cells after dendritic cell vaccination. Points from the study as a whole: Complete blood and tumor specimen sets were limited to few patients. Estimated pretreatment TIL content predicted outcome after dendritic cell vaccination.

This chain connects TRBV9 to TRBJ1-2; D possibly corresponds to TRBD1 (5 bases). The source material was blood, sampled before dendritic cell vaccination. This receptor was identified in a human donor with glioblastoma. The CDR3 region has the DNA TGTGCCAGCAGCACGGGGGGGTCAAATGGCTACACCTTC. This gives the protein CASSTGGSNGYTF.